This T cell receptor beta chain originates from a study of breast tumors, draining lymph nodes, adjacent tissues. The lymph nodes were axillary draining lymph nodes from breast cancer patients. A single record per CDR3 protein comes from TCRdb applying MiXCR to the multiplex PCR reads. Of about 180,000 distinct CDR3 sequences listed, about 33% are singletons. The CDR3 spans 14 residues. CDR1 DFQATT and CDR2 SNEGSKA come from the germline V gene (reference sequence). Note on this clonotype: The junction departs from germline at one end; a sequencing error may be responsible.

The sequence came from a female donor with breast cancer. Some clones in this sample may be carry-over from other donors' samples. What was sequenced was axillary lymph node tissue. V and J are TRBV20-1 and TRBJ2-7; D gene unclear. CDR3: CGARAVTHTYEQYF. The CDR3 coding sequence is TGCGGTGCTAGAGCTGTCACTCACACCTACGAGCAGTACTTC.